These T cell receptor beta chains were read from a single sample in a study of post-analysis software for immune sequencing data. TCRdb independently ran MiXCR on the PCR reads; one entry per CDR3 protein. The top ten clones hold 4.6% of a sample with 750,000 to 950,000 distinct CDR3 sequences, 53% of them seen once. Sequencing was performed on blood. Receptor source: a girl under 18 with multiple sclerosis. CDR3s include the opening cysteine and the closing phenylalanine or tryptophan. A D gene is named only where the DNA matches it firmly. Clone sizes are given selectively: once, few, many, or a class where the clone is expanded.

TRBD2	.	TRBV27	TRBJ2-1	TGTGCCAGCAGTCCCCCCTTGGCGGGAGGGACGTGGGAGCAGTTCTTC	CASSPPLAGGTWEQFF
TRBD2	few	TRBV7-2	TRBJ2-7	TGTGCCAGCAACTTTAGCGGGGGACCGAGCTCCTACGAGCAGTACTTC	CASNFSGGPSSYEQYF
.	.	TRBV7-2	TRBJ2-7	TGTGCCAGCAGCTTAGCGGGGGGCTTCCCCTACGAGCAGTACTTC	CASSLAGGFPYEQYF
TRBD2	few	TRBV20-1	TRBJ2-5	TGCAGTGCTACGTACTATAGCGGGAATAAAGAGACCCAGTACTTC	CSATYYSGNKETQYF
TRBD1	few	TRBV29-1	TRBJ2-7	TGCAGCGTTGAAGTGGCCGAGGGACAGGGTTACGAGCAGTACTTC	CSVEVAEGQGYEQYF
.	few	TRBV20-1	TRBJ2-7	TGCAGTGCTAAAACCGGGACGGAAAGCTCCTACGAGCAGTACTTC	CSAKTGTESSYEQYF
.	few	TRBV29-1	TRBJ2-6	TGCAGCGTTTCTTCAGGGACTGGGGCCAACGTCCTGACTTTC	CSVSSGTGANVLTF
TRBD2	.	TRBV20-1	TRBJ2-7	TGCAGTGCTAGAACTAGCGGGACCCCTTCCTCCTACGAGCAGTACTTC	CSARTSGTPSSYEQYF
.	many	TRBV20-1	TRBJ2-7	TGCAGCGCCCGGGGTTTTGACTACGAGCAGTACTTC	CSARGFDYEQYF
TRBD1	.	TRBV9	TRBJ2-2	TGTGCCAGTACAGGGGGCGCGAACACCGGGGAGCTGTTTTTT	CASTGGANTGELFF
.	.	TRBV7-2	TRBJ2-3	TGTGCCAGCAGTGGCTGGTCAGGGACCACATTTACGCAGTATTTT	CASSGWSGTTFTQYF
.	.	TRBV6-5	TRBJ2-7	TGTGCCAGCAGTTATCCCAACAGGTCCCCCTACGAGCAGTACTTC	CASSYPNRSPYEQYF
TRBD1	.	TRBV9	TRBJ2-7	TGTGCCAGCAGCGGAGAACAGGGGAGCTCCTACGAGCAGTACTTC	CASSGEQGSSYEQYF
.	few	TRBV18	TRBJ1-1	TGTGCCAGCTCACCAAGTGAGAGTGAAGCTTTCTTT	CASSPSESEAFF
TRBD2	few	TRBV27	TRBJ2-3	TGTGCCAGCAGTCCTCTAGCGGGGGGGCCCAGGGAGCAGTATTTT	CASSPLAGGPREQYF
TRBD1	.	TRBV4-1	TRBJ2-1	TGCGCCAGCAGCCAAGTGGGGACAGGGAGGAATGAGCAGTTCTTC	CASSQVGTGRNEQFF
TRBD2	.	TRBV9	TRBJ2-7	TGTGCCAGCAGTGCCCCCCCGGGCGGGGGGACCTCCGAGCAGTACTTC	CASSAPPGGGTSEQYF
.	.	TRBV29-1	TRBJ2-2	TGCAGCGTCTCCGGCAGGGTCAACACCGGGGAGCTGTTTTTT	CSVSGRVNTGELFF
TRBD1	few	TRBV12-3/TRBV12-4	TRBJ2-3	TGTGCCAGCAGCGTCGGACAGGGGTCCTCAGATACGCAGTATTTT	CASSVGQGSSDTQYF
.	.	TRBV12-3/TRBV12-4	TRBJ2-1	TGTGCCAGCAGTTTTTTCTCTAGCGTGATTGAGCAGTTCTTC	CASSFFSSVIEQFF
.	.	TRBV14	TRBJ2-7	TGTGCCAGCAGCCGGTCGGGACTGTTGTCCTACGAGCAGTACTTC	CASSRSGLLSYEQYF
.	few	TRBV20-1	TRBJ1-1	TGCAGTGCAACCTCGGGAGTGAACACTGAAGCTTTCTTT	CSATSGVNTEAFF
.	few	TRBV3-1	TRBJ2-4	TGTGCCAGCAGCCAAGATCTCGGCACCCAAAACATTCAGTACTTC	CASSQDLGTQNIQYF
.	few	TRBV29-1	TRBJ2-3	TGCAGCGTTGGCCCCGAATGGTTGGAGGTTCCAGACCGCACAGATACGCAGTATTTT	CSVGPEWLEVPDRTDTQYF
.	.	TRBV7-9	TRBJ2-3	TGTGCCAGCAGCTTAACGGGAGAGGAAACAGATACGCAGTATTTT	CASSLTGEETDTQYF
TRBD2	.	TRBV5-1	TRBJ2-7	TGCGCCAGCAGCTTACCCTCGTCTAGCGGGTATTCCTACGAGCAGTACTTC	CASSLPSSSGYSYEQYF
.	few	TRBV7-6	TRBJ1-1	TGTGCCAGCAGAGTTGGGGGGGACGGGAGCACTGAAGCTTTCTTT	CASRVGGDGSTEAFF
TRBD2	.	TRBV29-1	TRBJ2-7	TGCAGCGTTTTAACAGCGGGAGTCTACGAGCAGTACTTC	CSVLTAGVYEQYF
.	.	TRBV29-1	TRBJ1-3	TGCAGCGTTGTCGGGGGGGACTCTGGAAACACCATATATTTT	CSVVGGDSGNTIYF
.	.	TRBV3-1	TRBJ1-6	TGTGCCGGCAGCCAAGGGACATGGGGTTCACCCCTCCACTTT	CAGSQGTWGSPLHF
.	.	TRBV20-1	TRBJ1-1	TGCAGTGCCTGGAGGGGCTTGAACACTGAAGCTTTCTTT	CSAWRGLNTEAFF
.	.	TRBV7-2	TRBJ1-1	TGTGCCAGCAGCTTAGTACAGGGCTCTTACACTGAAGCTTTCTTT	CASSLVQGSYTEAFF
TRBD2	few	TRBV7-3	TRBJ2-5	TGTGCCAGCAGCCTCGGGACTAGCGGGTCAGAGACCCAGTACTTC	CASSLGTSGSETQYF
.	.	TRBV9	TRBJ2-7	TGTGCCAGCAGCGTAACGGGTGCCTCCTACGAGCAGTACTTC	CASSVTGASYEQYF
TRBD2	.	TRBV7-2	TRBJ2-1	TGTGCCAGCAGCGTCAGCGGGAGGGCGGGAAATGAGCAGTTCTTC	CASSVSGRAGNEQFF
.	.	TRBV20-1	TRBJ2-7	TGCAGTGCTAAGGCGCCAGGTACCTACGAGCAGTACTTC	CSAKAPGTYEQYF
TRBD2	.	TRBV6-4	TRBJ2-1	TGTGCCAGCAGTCCCGACGGGGGGGCCAATGAGCAGTTCTTC	CASSPDGGANEQFF
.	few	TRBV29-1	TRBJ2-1	TGCAGCGGAGGACAGGAAGGAGGGTACAATGAGCAGTTCTTC	CSGGQEGGYNEQFF
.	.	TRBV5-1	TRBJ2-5	TGCGCCAGCAGCTTGGAGGCCGAAGAGACCCAGTACTTC	CASSLEAEETQYF
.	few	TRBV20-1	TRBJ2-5	TGCAGTGCTAAGGAAGGGGAGGAGACCCAGTACTTC	CSAKEGEETQYF
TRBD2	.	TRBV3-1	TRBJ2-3	TGTGCCAGCAGCCTTGGACTAGCGGGGGTGAGGTCAGATACGCAGTATTTT	CASSLGLAGVRSDTQYF
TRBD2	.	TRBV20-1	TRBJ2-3	TGCAGTGCTAGAGATGCCTTGCGGGGGGTCACAGATACGCAGTATTTT	CSARDALRGVTDTQYF
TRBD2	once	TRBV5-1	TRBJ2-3	TGCGCCAGCAGCATGGGACTAGCGGGATCCAGCACAGATACGCAGTATTTT	CASSMGLAGSSTDTQYF
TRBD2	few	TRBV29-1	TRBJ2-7	TGCAGCGTGAGTGGGACAAGCGGGAGGGCCTCTTACGAGCAGTACTTC	CSVSGTSGRASYEQYF
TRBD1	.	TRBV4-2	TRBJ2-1	TGTGCCAGCAGCTTAACTACAGGGGACAATGAGCAGTTCTTC	CASSLTTGDNEQFF
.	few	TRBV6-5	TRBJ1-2	TGTGCCAGCAGTTCGGTTCGATCTTCAGGGAGCTATGGCTACACCTTC	CASSSVRSSGSYGYTF
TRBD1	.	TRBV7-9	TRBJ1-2	TGTGCCAGCAGCTTAGACATCGGACAGGGAGATGGCTACACCTTC	CASSLDIGQGDGYTF
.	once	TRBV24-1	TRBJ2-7	TGTGCCACCAGTGATACCCACCTTTCTAGCTCCTACGAGCAGTACTTC	CATSDTHLSSSYEQYF